Each of the 26 T cell receptor beta chains below was sequenced from the same sample in a study of blood T cell repertoires in COVID-19. The protocol was immunoSEQ multiplex PCR, while the TCRdb copy is restricted to in-frame clones and leaves out a portion. The sample shows 190,000 or so clones, approximately 90% of them seen only once. The material sequenced was PBMCs or T cells enriched from blood (not recorded which). These TCRs come from a woman aged 30 to 39 who had recovered from COVID-19.

V gene TRBV5-4 combines with J gene TRBJ2-7; TRBD1 matches 8 bases. Germline trimming cut 4 bases from V and 3 bases from J; bases unmatched to any gene: 12. Germline V CDR1 and CDR2: SGHNT, YYREEE (reference sequence). The CDR3 extends over 16 amino acids. CDR3 bases: TGTGCCAGCAGCCCCGGGACAGGCCCTGAGATCTACGAGCAGTACTTC. The encoded protein is CASSPGTGPEIYEQYF.

The chain joins TRBV7-2 to TRBJ2-3; 7 positions match TRBD2. Unmatched junction bases numbered 7, after V lost 1 base and J lost 0 bases. Per germline, CDR1 SGHTA and CDR2 FQGNSA. The CDR3 totals 17 residues. The CDR3 reads CASSLDLASGSTDTQYF. DNA for the CDR3: TGTGCCAGCAGCTTAGACTTAGCTAGCGGTAGCACAGATACGCAGTATTTT.

The chain links TRBV5-6 to TRBJ1-3; 8 bases agree with TRBD1. V trimming: 4 bases; J trimming: 2 bases; junction bases outside the gene matches: 5. This CDR3 spans 15 amino acids. Germline V gives CDR1 SGHDT, CDR2 YYEEEE. CDR3 nucleotide sequence: TGTGCCAGCAGCCGTCCAGGGGGCGCTGGAAACACCATATATTTT. Translating it yields CASSRPGGAGNTIYF.

The count of this clone is one. This chain links TRBV7-2 with TRBJ2-3; D is unclear. Germline V gene data show CDR1 as SGHTA and CDR2 as FQGNSA. V lost 1 base to trimming and J lost 6 bases, with 11 bases between them. The CDR3 has 14 residues. CDR3 loop: CASSLGALLDTQYF. CDR3 coding DNA: TGTGCCAGCAGCTTAGGGGCCTTATTGGATACGCAGTATTTT.

On this clone: The same CDR3 also results from other DNA sequences found in this sample. This chain connects TRBV27 to TRBJ1-6; D gene ambiguous. The CDR3 contains 12 residues. V lost 3 bases, J lost 7 bases, and 4 bases lay in between. CDR1 is MNHEY, CDR2 SMNVEV, per germline (reference sequence). CDR3: CASSFLNSPLHF. The DNA of the CDR3 is TGTGCCAGCAGTTTCCTCAATTCACCCCTCCACTTT.

V and J are TRBV9 and TRBJ1-1; TRBD1 might be the D (5 bases). The V and J ends lost 0 bases and 5 bases respectively, with 14 bases between them. The CDR3 contains 15 residues. Germline CDR1 SGDLS, CDR2 YYNGEE. The CDR3 nucleotides are TGTGCCAGCAGCGTAGGCCTTTTACGGGGGACTGAAGCTTTCTTT. It codes for CASSVGLLRGTEAFF.

CDR3 residues: CASSPRGGSGSRETQYF. DNA for the CDR3: TGTGCCAGCAGCCCACGAGGCGGTAGCGGGAGTCGGGAGACCCAGTACTTC. This rearrangement joins TRBV9 to TRBJ2-5; 9 bases map to TRBD2. J gave up 5 bases and V 4 bases, and 15 bases lay outside the gene matches. The V gene's germline CDR1 is SGDLS and CDR2 YYNGEE. This CDR3 contains 17 residues.

V gene TRBV5-1 combines with J gene TRBJ1-2, with 8 bases aligning to TRBD1. There are 15 residues in the CDR3. Looked up from germline, CDR1 is SGHRS and CDR2 is YFSETQ. Unmatched junction bases numbered 8, after V lost 4 bases and J lost 3 bases. CDR3 nucleotides: TGCGCCAGCAGCCCCCGGACAGGGATTGACTATGGCTACACCTTC. It encodes CASSPRTGIDYGYTF. Complete variable domain (other parts from reference TRBV5-1 and TRBJ1-2): KAGVTQTPRYLIKTRGQQVTLSCSPISGHRSVSWYQQTPGQGLQFLFEYFSETQRNKGNFPGRFSGRQFSNSRSEMNVSTLELGDSALYLCASSPRTGIDYGYTFGSGTRLTVV.

The chain combines TRBV6-4 with TRBJ1-1, with D possibly TRBD1 on 5 matching bases. CDR1 MRHNA and CDR2 SNTAGT come from the germline V gene. Trimming pared 3 bases from V and 5 bases from J, leaving 16 bases between. The CDR3 runs 15 residues. The CDR3 DNA reads as TGTGCCAGCAGTGAGGGCAGGGTGGTGAGTACTGAAGCTTTCTTT. Translating gives CASSEGRVVSTEAFF.

The chain has TRBV4-1 and TRBJ2-3; D is ambiguous. V dropped 5 bases and J dropped 0 bases, with 12 bases sitting between them. CDR3 size: 15 residues. CDR1 is MGHRA and CDR2 is YSYEKL in the germline V gene. The CDR3 nucleotides read TGCGCCAGCAGCGTACAAAGAAGAAGCACAGATACGCAGTATTTT. Translating gives CASSVQRRSTDTQYF.

This clone was counted only a few times. The J gene is TRBJ2-7, the V gene TRBV6-5, with 8 bases aligning to TRBD2. V lost 7 bases to trimming and J lost 0 bases; unmatched junction nucleotides: 8. The CDR3 covers 15 residues. Per germline, CDR1 MNHEY and CDR2 SVGAGI. As DNA, the CDR3 is TGTGCCAGCACGACACTGGGGACTAGCTCCTACGAGCAGTACTTC. It codes for CASTTLGTSSYEQYF.

The V gene is TRBV7-3, the J gene TRBJ2-1; D perhaps matches TRBD2 (7 bases). V gave up 2 bases and J gave up 6 bases, with 14 bases separating them. This CDR3 has 15 amino acids. Per germline, CDR1 SGHTA and CDR2 FQGTGA. This CDR3 reads CASSLGGARVNEQFF. The CDR3 bases are TGTGCCAGCAGCTTAGGGGGGGCTAGAGTCAATGAGCAGTTCTTC.

The chain couples TRBV7-3 to TRBJ1-5; D uncertain. The CDR3 runs 13 residues. Germline V CDR1 and CDR2: SGHTA, FQGTGA. Trimming left V 5 bases short and J 4 bases short, with 9 bases between. CDR3 residues: CASSVGVNQPQHF. CDR3 bases: TGTGCCAGCAGCGTCGGGGTAAATCAGCCCCAGCATTTT.

This chain uses TRBV9 with TRBJ2-6; 8 nucleotides match TRBD1. The CDR3 is 17 residues long. After removal of 3 bases from V and 0 bases from J, the junction contained 5 bases not matched to a gene. Germline V lookup: CDR1 SGDLS, CDR2 YYNGEE. CDR3 in amino acids: CASSEGDRISGANVLTF. As DNA, the CDR3 is TGTGCCAGCAGCGAGGGGGACAGGATCTCTGGGGCCAACGTCCTGACTTTC.

The chain joins TRBV19 to TRBJ2-5; 11 bases align to TRBD2. CDR1 is LNHDA, CDR2 SQIVND, per germline (reference sequence). CDR3 length: 15 amino acids. The junction had 2 bases not matched to a gene; V was cut back by 3 bases and J by 2 bases. CDR3 in amino acids: CASSIRTSGQETQYF. CDR3 sequence (DNA): TGTGCCAGTAGTATTCGGACTAGCGGGCAAGAGACCCAGTACTTC.

This clone was detected a few times. V gene TRBV12-3 or TRBV12-4 combines with J gene TRBJ2-1, with 8 bases matching TRBD1. V was clipped by 5 bases and J by 8 bases; unmatched bases: 5. This CDR3 contains 13 residues. CDR3 in DNA: TGTGCCAGCAGTGATGTGGGACAGGATGAGCAGTTCTTC. Its translation is CASSDVGQDEQFF.

The chain recombines TRBV4-3 with TRBJ2-7; 7 bases fit TRBD1. This CDR3 spans 15 amino acids. V was clipped by 4 bases and J by 2 bases; unmatched bases: 8. Germline lookup yields CDR1 LGHNA and CDR2 YSLEER. CDR3 residues: CASSRGQAKTYEQYF. As DNA, the CDR3 is TGCGCCAGCAGCCGAGGACAGGCTAAGACCTACGAGCAGTACTTC.

The genes are TRBV7-2 and TRBJ2-5; TRBD1 might be the D (6 bases). The CDR3 spans 13 residues. CDR1 SGHTA and CDR2 FQGNSA come from the germline V gene. Trimming stripped 2 bases from V and 3 bases from J, with 7 bases between. CDR3 nucleotide sequence: TGTGCCAGCAGCTTAAACAGGGAAGAGACCCAGTACTTC. It is translated as CASSLNREETQYF.

The J gene is TRBJ1-2, the V gene TRBV2, with 8 bases that match TRBD1. CDR3 length: 15 amino acids. The germline V gene encodes CDR1 SNHLY and CDR2 FYNNEI. J gave up 8 bases and V 5 bases, and 13 bases lay outside the gene matches. CDR3 bases: TGTGCCAGCAGTATATACAGGGGGAGTAGAGAGGGCTACACCTTC. This encodes CASSIYRGSREGYTF. Using reference TRBV2 and TRBJ1-2 for the parts outside the CDR3, the full variable domain is EPEVTQTPSHQVTQMGQEVILRCVPISNHLYFYWYRQILGQKVEFLVSFYNNEISEKSEIFDDQFSVERPDGSNFTLKIRSTKLEDSAMYFCASSIYRGSREGYTFGSGTRLTVV.

This chain joins TRBV11-3 and TRBJ2-1, with 10 bases aligning to TRBD2. This CDR3 has 15 amino acids. Germline V gene lookup returns CDR1 SGHNT and CDR2 YENEEA. Losses at the gene ends were 2 bases for V and 3 bases for J; bases not matched to a gene: 1. The CDR3, as DNA: TGTGCCAGCAGCTTACTAGCGGGAGTCTACAATGAGCAGTTCTTC. Amino acids: CASSLLAGVYNEQFF.

This clone appeared once. The chain is built from TRBV18 and TRBJ1-2; 9 nucleotides match TRBD1. CDR1 is KGHSH and CDR2 is LQKENI in the germline V gene. J gave up 8 bases and V 2 bases, and 6 bases lay outside the gene matches. CDR3 length: 14 residues. The CDR3 region is CASSPGTGNWGYTF. The CDR3 region has the DNA TGTGCCAGCTCACCAGGGACAGGGAATTGGGGCTACACCTTC. The full variable domain, with the rest looked up from reference TRBV18 and TRBJ1-2, is NAGVMQNPRHLVRRRGQEARLRCSPMKGHSHVYWYRQLPEEGLKFMVYLQKENIIDESGMPKERFSAEFPKEGPSILRIQQVVRGDSAAYFCASSPGTGNWGYTFGSGTRLTVV.

This sequence joins TRBV3-1 (or the pseudogene TRBV3-2) and TRBJ2-1, with 8 positions matching TRBD2. The CDR3 spans 15 residues. Trimming removed 2 bases from V and 10 bases from J; junction bases left unmatched: 10. Germline assignment: CDR1 LGHDT and CDR2 YNNKEL (reference sequence). The CDR3 sequence: CASSQMGLGSREQFF. DNA of the CDR3: TGTGCCAGCAGCCAAATGGGACTAGGTTCCCGCGAGCAGTTCTTC.

The J gene is TRBJ1-2, the V gene TRBV7-2; TRBD1 matches 11 bases. Germline CDR1 is SGHTA and CDR2 is FQGNSA. V was pared by 5 bases and J by 7 bases, with 3 bases of the junction left unmatched. The CDR3 is made up of 13 amino acids. The CDR3 coding sequence is TGTGCCAGCAGCGAGGACAGGGGGCTTGGCTACACCTTC. Translation gives CASSEDRGLGYTF.

The rearrangement uses TRBV11-3 and TRBJ2-1; 14 bases fit TRBD2. CDR1 is SGHNT, CDR2 YENEEA, per germline. The CDR3 is 16 amino acids. The J segment lost 4 bases and the V segment lost 5 bases, leaving 4 bases of the junction unmatched. CDR3 sequence reads: CASSSGTSGRYNEQFF. The CDR3 nucleotides read TGTGCCAGCAGCAGCGGGACTAGCGGGAGATACAATGAGCAGTTCTTC.

V usage is TRBV19 and J usage is TRBJ1-1; a possible D gene is TRBD1 (6 bases). Germline assignment: CDR1 LNHDA and CDR2 SQIVND (reference sequence). The V end lost 7 bases, the J end lost 1 base, and 16 bases lay between the germline ends. This CDR3 contains 15 residues. CDR3 nucleotide sequence: TGTGCCAGTATCGAGGGACATTACTCGAACACTGAAGCTTTCTTT. The encoded protein is CASIEGHYSNTEAFF.

This clone was recorded only once. V usage is TRBV15 and J usage is TRBJ1-2, with TRBD1 matching over 9 bases. Germline-derived CDR1 and CDR2 are LNHNV and YYDKDF (reference sequence). Trimming removed 6 bases from V and 6 bases from J; junction bases left unmatched: 8. The CDR3 length is 14 residues. CDR3 nucleotide sequence: TGTGCCACCAGAGAATCCGGGACAGGGAATGGCTACACCTTC. As protein: CATRESGTGNGYTF.